The 3 T cell receptor beta chains reported below all come from one sample, sequenced in a study of OX40 agonist ivuxolimab in advanced cancers. Assay used: immunoSEQ multiplex PCR; TCRdb lists only in-frame clones, some missing. The profile shows tens of thousands of clones, approximately 94% of them singletons. The sample was CD4+ or CD8+ T cells sorted from blood, taken in a trial of the OX40 agonist ivuxolimab. These receptors originate from an adult with an advanced solid tumor such as melanoma, head and neck, liver or kidney cancer.

The gene calls are TRBV7-2 and TRBJ2-3; 7 bases match TRBD2. The V gene's germline CDR1 is SGHTA and CDR2 FQGNSA. The V segment lost 5 bases and the J segment 3 bases; nucleotides outside the gene matches: 11. The length of the CDR3 is 16 residues. The CDR3 loop is CASSPLRGGPTDTQYF. CDR3 sequence (DNA): TGTGCCAGCAGCCCCCTGAGGGGAGGGCCGACAGATACGCAGTATTTT.

With regard to this clone: Mismatch with germline at one junction end may stem from a read error. The chain employs TRBV18 and TRBJ1-1; D perhaps matches TRBD1 (5 bases). Germline CDR1 is KGHSH and CDR2 is LQKENI. The CDR3 runs 14 residues. The DNA of the CDR3 is TGTGCCAGCCCACCACTAGCCGGGGGGACTGAAGCTTTCTTT. Translated, it gives CASPPLAGGTEAFF.

The CDR3 bases are TGTGCCAGCAGTTACGGGTTGCGGGGGACGGATCAGCCCCAGCATTTT. Translating gives CASSYGLRGTDQPQHF. The chain is built from TRBV6-6 and TRBJ1-5; perhaps TRBD1 as D (5 bases). The CDR3 has 16 amino acids. Germline V gives CDR1 MNHNY, CDR2 SVGAGI (reference sequence). Between the trimmed V and J ends, which lost 2 bases and 5 bases, there was a span of 16 bases.